This T cell receptor beta chain stems from a study of blood T cell repertoires in COVID-19. Authors' data handling: Scientists estimated how many nucleated cells there were by amplifying reference gene primers. Assay: immunoSEQ multiplex PCR; the TCRdb copy retains only in-frame clones and omits some. V and J calls and clone size are those listed in that table; D and trimming were worked out from the DNA. Of more than 110,000 clones listed, approximately 86% are singletons. V lost 3 bases and J lost 6; bases outside the gene matches: 6. The CDR3 is 15 amino acids. Germline V lookup: CDR1 MDHEN, CDR2 SYDVKM.

This receptor was identified in a human donor in a cohort sampled during active COVID-19. This chain joins TRBV28 and TRBJ2-7; 12 bases are a match to TRBD1. Sequencing was done on a sample of peripheral blood. CDR3 DNA: TGTGCCAGCAGTTTGGGACAGGGGGCCAGGGGCGAGCAGTACTTC. Its translation: CASSLGQGARGEQYF.